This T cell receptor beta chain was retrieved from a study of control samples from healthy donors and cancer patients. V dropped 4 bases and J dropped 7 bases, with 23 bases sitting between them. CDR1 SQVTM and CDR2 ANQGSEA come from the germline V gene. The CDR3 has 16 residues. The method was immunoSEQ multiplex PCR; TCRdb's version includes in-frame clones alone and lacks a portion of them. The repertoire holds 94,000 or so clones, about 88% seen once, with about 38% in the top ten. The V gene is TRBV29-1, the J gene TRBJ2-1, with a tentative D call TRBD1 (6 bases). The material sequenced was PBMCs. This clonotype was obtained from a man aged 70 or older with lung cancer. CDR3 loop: CSVVAGGRPEWNEQFF. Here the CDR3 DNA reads TGCAGCGTTGTCGCTGGGGGCAGGCCAGAATGGAATGAGCAGTTCTTC.